The clone carrying this TCR beta chain was counted many times. The data belong to a study of response to subunit inactivated influenza vaccine. Germline CDR1 and CDR2: MNHNS and SASEGT. V was pared by 6 bases and J by 6 bases, with 14 bases between. The CDR3 runs to 14 residues. Via MiXCR, TCRdb re-called the RT-PCR reads, giving one row per CDR3 protein. Among hundreds of thousands of distinct CDR3 sequences listed, 11% to 15% were seen once. The sequence was collected from a man in his fifties who received an inactivated influenza vaccine. Sequences were derived from PBMCs from blood, sampled 14 days before vaccination. V and J are TRBV6-1 and TRBJ2-2; perhaps TRBD2 as D (5 bases). The CDR3 DNA sequence: TGTGCCAGCAGGAGGGAGAGTTTCGCCGGGGAGCTGTTTTTT. Protein: CASRRESFAGELFF.